The next 7 T cell receptor beta chains were all read from a single sample in a study of shared clonotypes between healthy human individuals (dated by TCRdb to the early 2020s). Libraries were built with the immunoSEQ multiplex PCR assay. TCRdb re-hosts the immuneACCESS table, in-frame sequences only. Its copies lack some clones; in the studies checked, an unresolved V gene accounts for under half of them, and the cause for the rest is not known. The sample includes about 990,000 clones, with around 78% observed a single time. Of the sample, under 0.8% is held by the ten largest clones. Specimen: memory CD4+ T cells from PBMCs. Sample cell subset or site, as interpreted from the label and publication: CD45RA-negative fraction. These TCRs come from a man between 18 and 29 years old in good health. Some clones in this sample may be carry-over from other donors' samples.

As DNA, the CDR3 is TGCGCCAGCAGACCGGAGGGCGGAGCAATCTACGAGCAGTACTTC. Its protein product is CASRPEGGAIYEQYF. This sequence joins TRBV5-1 and TRBJ2-7; D may be TRBD2 (6 bases). V dropped 5 bases and J dropped 3 bases, with 18 bases sitting between them. CDR3 length: 15 residues. Germline V gene data show CDR1 as SGHRS and CDR2 as YFSETQ.

This clone was picked up many times. This specimen includes other DNA sequences encoding the same CDR3. This sequence joins TRBV6-6 and TRBJ1-1; no clear D. V lost 6 bases and J lost 4, with 12 bases in between. The CDR3 length is 13 residues. CDR1 and CDR2 (germline): MNHNY, SVGAGI (reference sequence). This chain's CDR3 is CASSTGGSTEAFF. DNA for the CDR3: TGTGCCAGCAGCACCGGAGGGTCCACTGAAGCTTTCTTT.

This clone has more than one count but fewer than ten. The chain uses TRBV6-4 and TRBJ2-2; D might be TRBD1 (5 bases). CDR1 and CDR2 from the germline V gene are MRHNA and SNTAGT. The V end lost 2 bases, the J end lost 6 bases, and 10 bases lay between the germline ends. CDR3 size: 14 residues. The CDR3 DNA sequence: TGTGCCAGCAGTGACGTAGGGGCGGCCGGGGAGCTGTTTTTT. This gives the protein CASSDVGAAGELFF.

This sequence joins TRBV5-1 and TRBJ2-7; 7 positions agree with TRBD1. Trimming took 3 bases from V and 1 from J; bases not matched to a gene: 7. CDR1 is SGHRS, CDR2 YFSETQ, per germline. This CDR3 spans 15 amino acids. CDR3 DNA: TGCGCCAGCAGCTGGGGGACAGCAGATTCCTACGAGCAGTACTTC. Translating it yields CASSWGTADSYEQYF.

The rearrangement links TRBV6-5 to TRBJ1-2; unclear D gene. Trimming took 2 bases from V and 3 from J, leaving 10 bases between them. Germline assignment: CDR1 MNHEY and CDR2 SVGAGI. This CDR3 region has 14 residues. As DNA, the CDR3 is TGTGCCAGCAGTTACAGGAGGTCAGACTATGGCTACACCTTC. This gives the protein CASSYRRSDYGYTF.

Concerning this clone: This likely came from a read error, as a far larger clone is one base away. The V call is TRBV2, the J call TRBJ1-4, with a tentative D call TRBD1 (5 bases). Germline CDR1 reads SNHLY; CDR2 reads FYNNEI. This CDR3 is 11 amino acids long. Trimming shortened V by 11 bases and J by 6 bases, and 10 bases separated the two germline ends. As DNA, the CDR3 is TGTGCCGGTCAGGGTTATGAAAAACTGTTTTTT. This sequence encodes CAGQGYEKLFF.

This chain connects TRBV28 to TRBJ2-7, with D tentatively TRBD1 (6 bases). Germline V gene lookup returns CDR1 MDHEN and CDR2 SYDVKM. Trimming left V 6 bases short and J 1 base short, with 16 bases between. The CDR3 length is 15 residues. The CDR3 loop reads CASRGAGMRSYEQYF. CDR3 nucleotide sequence: TGTGCCAGCAGGGGGGCAGGGATGAGGTCCTACGAGCAGTACTTC.